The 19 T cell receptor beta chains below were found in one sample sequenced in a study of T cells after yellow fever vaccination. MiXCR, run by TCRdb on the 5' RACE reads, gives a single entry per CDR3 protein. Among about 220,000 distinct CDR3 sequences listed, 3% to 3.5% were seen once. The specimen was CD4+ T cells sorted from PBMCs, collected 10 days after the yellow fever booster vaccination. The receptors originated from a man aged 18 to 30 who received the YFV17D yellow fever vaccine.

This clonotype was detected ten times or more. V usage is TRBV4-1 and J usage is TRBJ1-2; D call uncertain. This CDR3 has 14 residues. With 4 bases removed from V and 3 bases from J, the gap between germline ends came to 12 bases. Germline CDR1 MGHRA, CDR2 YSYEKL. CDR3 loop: CASSPAALDYGYTF. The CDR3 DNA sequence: TGCGCCAGCAGCCCCGCAGCCCTGGACTATGGCTACACCTTC.

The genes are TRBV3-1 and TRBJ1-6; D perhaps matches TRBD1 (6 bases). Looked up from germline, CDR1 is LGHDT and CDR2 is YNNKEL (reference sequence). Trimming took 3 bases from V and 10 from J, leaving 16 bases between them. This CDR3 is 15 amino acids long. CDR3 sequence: CASSHYDRLRSPLHF. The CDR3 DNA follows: TGTGCCAGCAGCCACTACGACAGGTTACGGTCACCCCTCCACTTT.

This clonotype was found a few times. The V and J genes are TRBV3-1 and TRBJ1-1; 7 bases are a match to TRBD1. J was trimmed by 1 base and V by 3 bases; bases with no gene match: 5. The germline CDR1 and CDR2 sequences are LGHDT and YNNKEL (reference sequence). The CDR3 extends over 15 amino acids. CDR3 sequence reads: CASSQWDSPNTEAFF. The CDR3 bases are TGTGCCAGCAGCCAGTGGGACAGCCCGAACACTGAAGCTTTCTTT.

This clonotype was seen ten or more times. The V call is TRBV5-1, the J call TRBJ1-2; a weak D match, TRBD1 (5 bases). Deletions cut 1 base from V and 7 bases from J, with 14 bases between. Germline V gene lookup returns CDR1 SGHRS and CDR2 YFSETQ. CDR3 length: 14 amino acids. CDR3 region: CASSLSSRVPGYTF. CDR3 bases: TGCGCCAGCAGCTTGAGTTCCAGGGTACCTGGCTACACCTTC.

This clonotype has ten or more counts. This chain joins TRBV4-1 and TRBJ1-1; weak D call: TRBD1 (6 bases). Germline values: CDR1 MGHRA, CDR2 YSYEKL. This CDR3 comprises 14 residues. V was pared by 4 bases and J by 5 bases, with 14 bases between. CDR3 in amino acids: CASSLGGWDTEAFF. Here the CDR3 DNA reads TGCGCCAGCAGCCTGGGGGGCTGGGATACTGAAGCTTTCTTT.

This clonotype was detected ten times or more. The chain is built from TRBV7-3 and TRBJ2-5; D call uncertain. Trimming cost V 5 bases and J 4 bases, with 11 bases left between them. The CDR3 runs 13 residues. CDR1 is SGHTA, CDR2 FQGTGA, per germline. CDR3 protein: CASSVDIRETQYF. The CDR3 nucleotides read TGTGCCAGCAGCGTAGATATAAGAGAGACCCAGTACTTC.

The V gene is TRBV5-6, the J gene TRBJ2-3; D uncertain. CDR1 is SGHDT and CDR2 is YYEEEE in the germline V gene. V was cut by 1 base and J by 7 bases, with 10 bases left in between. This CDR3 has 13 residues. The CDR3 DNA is TGTGCCAGCAGCTTGCCTGGGTCGAATACGCAGTATTTT. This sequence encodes CASSLPGSNTQYF.

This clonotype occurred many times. The CDR3 loop reads CASSSSLRDRGNTIYF. For the CDR3, the DNA is TGTGCCAGCAGCTCTAGCTTGCGGGACAGGGGAAACACCATATATTTT. This sequence joins TRBV9 and TRBJ1-3; 8 positions match TRBD1. There are 16 residues in the CDR3. Looked up from germline, CDR1 is SGDLS and CDR2 is YYNGEE. J was trimmed by 4 bases and V by 4 bases; bases with no gene match: 10.

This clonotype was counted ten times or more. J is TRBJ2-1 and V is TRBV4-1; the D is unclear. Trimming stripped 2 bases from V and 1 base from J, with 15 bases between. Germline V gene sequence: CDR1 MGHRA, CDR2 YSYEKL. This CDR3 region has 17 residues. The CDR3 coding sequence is TGCGCCAGCAGCCAACCTACGGGTTATGGGTCCTACAATGAGCAGTTCTTC. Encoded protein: CASSQPTGYGSYNEQFF.

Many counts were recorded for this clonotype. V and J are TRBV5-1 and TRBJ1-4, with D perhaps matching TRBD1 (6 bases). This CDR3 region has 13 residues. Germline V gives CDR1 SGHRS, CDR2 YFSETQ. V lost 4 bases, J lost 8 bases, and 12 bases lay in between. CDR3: CASSPPGGEKLFF. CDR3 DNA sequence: TGCGCCAGCAGCCCTCCGGGGGGCGAAAAACTGTTTTTT.

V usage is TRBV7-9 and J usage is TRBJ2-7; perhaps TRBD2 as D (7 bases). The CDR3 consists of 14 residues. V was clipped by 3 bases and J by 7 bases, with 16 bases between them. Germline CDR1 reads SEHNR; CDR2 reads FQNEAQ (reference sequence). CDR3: CASSFAGAFGEQYV. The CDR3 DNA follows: TGTGCCAGCAGCTTCGCGGGGGCATTTGGGGAGCAGTACGTC.

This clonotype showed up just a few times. The CDR3 loop is CASSFAGFGADTQYF. The CDR3 bases are TGTGCCAGCAGTTTCGCGGGGTTCGGCGCAGATACGCAGTATTTT. The V call is TRBV12-3 or TRBV12-4, the J call TRBJ2-3; D is perhaps TRBD2 (6 bases). The CDR3 runs to 15 residues. Trimming shortened V by 3 bases and J by 4 bases, and 14 bases separated the two germline ends.

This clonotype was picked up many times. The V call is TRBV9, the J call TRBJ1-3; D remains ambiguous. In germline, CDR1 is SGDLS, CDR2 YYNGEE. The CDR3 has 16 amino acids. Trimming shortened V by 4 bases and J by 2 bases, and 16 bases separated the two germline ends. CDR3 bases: TGTGCCAGCAGCCCTATTCCTGACGGTGCTGGAAACACCATATATTTT. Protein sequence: CASSPIPDGAGNTIYF.

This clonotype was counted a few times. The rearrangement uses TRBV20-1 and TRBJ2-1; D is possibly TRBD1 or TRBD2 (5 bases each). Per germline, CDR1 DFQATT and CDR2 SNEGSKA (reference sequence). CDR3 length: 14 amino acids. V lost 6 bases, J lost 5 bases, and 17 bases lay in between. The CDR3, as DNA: TGCAGTGCCGACCCCCGGGACCTAAACAATGAGCAGTTCTTC. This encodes CSADPRDLNNEQFF.

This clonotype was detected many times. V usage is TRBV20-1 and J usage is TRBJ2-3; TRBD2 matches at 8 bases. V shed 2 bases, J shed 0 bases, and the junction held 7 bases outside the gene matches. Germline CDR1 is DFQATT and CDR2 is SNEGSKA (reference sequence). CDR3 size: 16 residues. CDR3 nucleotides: TGCAGTGCTAGACCAATGACTAGCGCTAGCACAGATACGCAGTATTTT. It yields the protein CSARPMTSASTDTQYF.

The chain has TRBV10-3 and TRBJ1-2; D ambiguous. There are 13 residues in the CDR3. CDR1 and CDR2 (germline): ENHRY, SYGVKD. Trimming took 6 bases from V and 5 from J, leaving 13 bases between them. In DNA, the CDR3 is TGTGCCATCAGGGGGATGCAGCTATATGGCTACACCTTC. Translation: CAIRGMQLYGYTF.

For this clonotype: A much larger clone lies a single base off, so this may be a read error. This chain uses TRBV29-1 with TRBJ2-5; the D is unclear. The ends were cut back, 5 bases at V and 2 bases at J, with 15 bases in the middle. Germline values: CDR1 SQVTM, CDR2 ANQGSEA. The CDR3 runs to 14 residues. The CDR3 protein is CSVRVLGGQETQYF. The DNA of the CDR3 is TGCAGCGTTCGCGTCCTTGGCGGACAAGAGACCCAGTACTTC.

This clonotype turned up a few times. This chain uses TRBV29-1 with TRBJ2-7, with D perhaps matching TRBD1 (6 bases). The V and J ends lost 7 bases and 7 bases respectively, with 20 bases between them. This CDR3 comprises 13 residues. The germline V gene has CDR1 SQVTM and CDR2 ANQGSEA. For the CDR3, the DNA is TGCAGCGCCAAATCACAGGGTAATGGAGAGCAGTACGTC. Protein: CSAKSQGNGEQYV.

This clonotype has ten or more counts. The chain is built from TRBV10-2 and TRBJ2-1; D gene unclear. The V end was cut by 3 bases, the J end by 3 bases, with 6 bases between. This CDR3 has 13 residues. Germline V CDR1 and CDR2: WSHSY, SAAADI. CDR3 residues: CASSDYNYNEQFF. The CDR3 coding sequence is TGCGCCAGCAGTGACTACAACTACAATGAGCAGTTCTTC.